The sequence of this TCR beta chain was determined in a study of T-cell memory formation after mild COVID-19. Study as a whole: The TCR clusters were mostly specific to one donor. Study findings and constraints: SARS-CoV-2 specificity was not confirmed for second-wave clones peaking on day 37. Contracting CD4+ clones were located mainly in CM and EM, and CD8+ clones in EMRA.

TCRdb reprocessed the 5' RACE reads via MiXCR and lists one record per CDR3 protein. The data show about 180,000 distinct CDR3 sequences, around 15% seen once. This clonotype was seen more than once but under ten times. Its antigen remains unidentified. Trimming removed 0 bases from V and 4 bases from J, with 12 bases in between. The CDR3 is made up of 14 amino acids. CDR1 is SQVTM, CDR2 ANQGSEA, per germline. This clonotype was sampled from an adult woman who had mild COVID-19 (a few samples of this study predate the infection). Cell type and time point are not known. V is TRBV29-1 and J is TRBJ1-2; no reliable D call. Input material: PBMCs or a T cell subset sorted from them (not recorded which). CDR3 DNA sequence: TGCAGCGTTGAAGAACGAGCAAGGACCTATGGCTACACCTTC. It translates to CSVEERARTYGYTF.